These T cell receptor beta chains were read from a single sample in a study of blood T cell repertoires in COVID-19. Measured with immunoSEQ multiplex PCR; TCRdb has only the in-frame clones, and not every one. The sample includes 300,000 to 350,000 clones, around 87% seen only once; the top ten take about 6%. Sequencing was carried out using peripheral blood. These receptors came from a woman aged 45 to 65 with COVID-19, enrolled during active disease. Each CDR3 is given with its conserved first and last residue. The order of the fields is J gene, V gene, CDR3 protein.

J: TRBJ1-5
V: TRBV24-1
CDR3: CATSLRNQPQHF

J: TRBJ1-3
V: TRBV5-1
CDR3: CASSLTAFSGNTIYF

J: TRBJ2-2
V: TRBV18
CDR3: CASSPRQGVNTGELFF

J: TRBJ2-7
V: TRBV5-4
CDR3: CASSLAWAALGEQYF

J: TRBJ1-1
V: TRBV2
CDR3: CASSDLGLANTEAFF

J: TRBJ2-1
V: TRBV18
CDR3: CASSPRIAGGDEQFF

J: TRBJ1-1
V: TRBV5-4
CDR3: CASSSREGQGTEAFF

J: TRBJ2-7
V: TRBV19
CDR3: CASSMQGYEQYF

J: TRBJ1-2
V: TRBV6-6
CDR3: CASRRQGGGSYYYGYTF

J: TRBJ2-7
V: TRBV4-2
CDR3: CASSQDGGRPTEQYF

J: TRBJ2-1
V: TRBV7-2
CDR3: CASSLTSLNEQFF

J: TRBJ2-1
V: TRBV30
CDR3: CAWAWGSSNYNEQFF

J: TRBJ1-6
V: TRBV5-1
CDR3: CASSRETGIGSPLHF

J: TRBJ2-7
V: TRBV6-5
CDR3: CASSHRTDTYEQYF

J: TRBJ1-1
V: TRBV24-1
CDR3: CATSRGSAGIMNTEAFF

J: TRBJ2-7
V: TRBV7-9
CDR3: CASSYNMREQYF

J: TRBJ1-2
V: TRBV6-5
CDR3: CASSYKKSVGYTF

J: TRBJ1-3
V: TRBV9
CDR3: CASSNPGAKGGNTIYF

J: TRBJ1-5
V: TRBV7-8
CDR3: CASSAGGPQHF

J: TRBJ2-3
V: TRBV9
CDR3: CASGRDRATDTQYF

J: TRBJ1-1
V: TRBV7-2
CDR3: CASSPGQRNTEAFF

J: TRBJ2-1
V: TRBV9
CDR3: CASSPEGGRAPFF

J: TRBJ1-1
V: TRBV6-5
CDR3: CASGGETGRYTEAFF

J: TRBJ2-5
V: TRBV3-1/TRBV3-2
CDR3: CASSQGTSGETQYF

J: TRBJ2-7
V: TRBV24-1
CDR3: CATSGGQGGFSEQYF

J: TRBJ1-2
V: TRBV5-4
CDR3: CASSLDRTNYGYTF

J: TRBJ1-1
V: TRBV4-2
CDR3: CASSPPRGTEAFF

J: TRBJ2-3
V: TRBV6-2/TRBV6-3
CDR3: CASSSSPDTQYF

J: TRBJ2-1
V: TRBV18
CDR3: CASSPGPGSYNEQFF

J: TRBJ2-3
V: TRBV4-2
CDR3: CASSQGIRGRPFADTQYF

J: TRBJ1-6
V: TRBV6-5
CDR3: CASSLGSPLHF

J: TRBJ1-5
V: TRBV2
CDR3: CASSWDGTNQPQHF

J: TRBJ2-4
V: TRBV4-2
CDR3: CASSQDLRTSGNPPDIQYF

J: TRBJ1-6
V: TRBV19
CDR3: CASSLTAGQGISPLHF

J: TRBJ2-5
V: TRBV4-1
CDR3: CASSQWGQTQETQYF

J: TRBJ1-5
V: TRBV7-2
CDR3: CASNIDGGNQPQHF

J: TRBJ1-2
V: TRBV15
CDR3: CATTLTRVLDYGYTF

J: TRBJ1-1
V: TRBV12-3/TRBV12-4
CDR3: CASSLVFLQGAFF

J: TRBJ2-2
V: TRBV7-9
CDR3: CASAFGHQNTGELFF

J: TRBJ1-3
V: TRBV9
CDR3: CASSARVSGSGNTIYF

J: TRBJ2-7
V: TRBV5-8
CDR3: CASSLGMLTSGEKEQYF

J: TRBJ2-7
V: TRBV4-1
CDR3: CASSQEGTSGTRYEQYF

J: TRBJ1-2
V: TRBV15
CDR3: CATRDETGFRGYTF

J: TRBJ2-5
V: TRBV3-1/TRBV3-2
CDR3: CASSRGLSPQKETQYF

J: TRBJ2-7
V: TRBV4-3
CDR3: CASSQAPGTGYEQYF

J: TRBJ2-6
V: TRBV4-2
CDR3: CASSQETGVSSGANVLTF

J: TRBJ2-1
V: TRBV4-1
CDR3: CASSQGGFDVEQFF

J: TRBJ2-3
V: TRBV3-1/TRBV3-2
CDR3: CASSWGLAGRTPSTDTQYF

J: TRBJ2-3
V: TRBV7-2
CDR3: CASSSYQSTDTQYF

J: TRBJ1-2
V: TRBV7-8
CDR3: CASSPPRLVGTYGYTF

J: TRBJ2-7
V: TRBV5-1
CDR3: CASSLSAGQGASEQYF

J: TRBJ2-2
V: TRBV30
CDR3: CAWSDPRTRNPGELFF

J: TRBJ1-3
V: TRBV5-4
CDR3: CASSGRDGNTIYF

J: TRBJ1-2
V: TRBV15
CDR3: CATSSGQGGYTF